Presented here are 28 T cell receptor beta chains from one specimen sequenced in a study of T cell repertoires in cytomegalovirus infection (dated by TCRdb to between 2017 and 2020). The listed sequencing device is Illumina HiSeq 1500. TCRdb applied fastp at Q25 and MiXCR to the public reads, then kept only in-frame beta chains. Every distinct CDR3 protein forms one entry, paired with its most common genes and DNA. Recorded for this sample are around 710,000 distinct CDR3 sequences; 25% to 30% of them occurred a single time. Approximately 14% of the sample is taken by the ten largest. The sample's treatment or condition label, in plain terms: in vitro stimulation with specific CMV peptide epitopes to enrich CMV-specific T cells. Their antigens remain unidentified. The sample was cultured CD8+ T cells from PBMCs, taken from culture after CMV antigen stimulation. These receptors all stem from a human donor in good health (CMV status not recorded). Some clones in this sample may be carry-over from other donors' samples.

The rearrangement uses TRBV9 and TRBJ1-6; possible D gene TRBD1, 6 bases. Germline CDR1 SGDLS, CDR2 YYNGEE. This CDR3 region has 13 residues. V gave up 5 bases and J gave up 8 bases, with 11 bases separating them. The DNA for the CDR3 is TGTGCCAGCAGTCCACAGGGCGATTCACCCCTCCACTTT. Its protein product is CASSPQGDSPLHF.

This clonotype was recorded many times. This CDR3 is CASSENWATSDTQYF. Here the CDR3 DNA reads TGTGCCAGCAGTGAAAATTGGGCTACGTCGGATACGCAGTATTTT. The rearrangement joins TRBV6-1 to TRBJ2-3; D call uncertain. The V end lost 2 bases, the J end lost 6 bases, and 15 bases lay between the germline ends. Germline CDR1 and CDR2: MNHNS and SASEGT. This CDR3 has 15 residues.

This clonotype has just a few counts. This chain joins TRBV15 and TRBJ2-4; D is unclear. CDR1 is LNHNV, CDR2 YYDKDF, per germline (reference sequence). There are 12 residues in the CDR3. The V end lost 6 bases, the J end lost 5 bases, and 8 bases lay between the germline ends. As DNA, the CDR3 is TGTGCCACCAGGAGTGGGGAAAACATTCAGTACTTC. Its protein product is CATRSGENIQYF.

The rearrangement joins TRBV19 to TRBJ1-3; no definite D call. V was pared by 8 bases and J by 4 bases, with 9 bases between. Germline V gene lookup returns CDR1 LNHDA and CDR2 SQIVND (reference sequence). The CDR3 is made up of 12 amino acids. The CDR3, as DNA: TGTGCCAGTGGAGGGATCGGAAACACCATATATTTT. Translating gives CASGGIGNTIYF.

This clonotype was seen more than once but under ten times. The rearrangement links TRBV18 to TRBJ2-5; 8 bases are a match to TRBD1. V was pared by 6 bases and J by 5 bases, with 11 bases of the junction left unmatched. In germline, CDR1 is KGHSH, CDR2 LQKENI. The CDR3 sequence is 15 residues long. This chain's CDR3 is CASSQNQGAVETQYF. CDR3 DNA sequence: TGTGCCAGCTCTCAAAATCAGGGGGCGGTGGAGACCCAGTACTTC.

V gene TRBV19 combines with J gene TRBJ1-2; D is ambiguous. Germline CDR1 LNHDA, CDR2 SQIVND (reference sequence). The CDR3 spans 13 residues. V was trimmed by 7 bases and J by 8 bases, leaving 17 bases between them. Here the CDR3 DNA reads TGTGCCAGTATCGGTAAAGATGTGCTAGGCTACACCTTC. Translating gives CASIGKDVLGYTF.

The rearrangement links TRBV5-6 to TRBJ2-4; 8 nucleotides align to TRBD2. Germline V gene data show CDR1 as SGHDT and CDR2 as YYEEEE. The trim removed 0 bases at V and 0 bases at J, leaving 2 bases unmatched. CDR3 length: 16 amino acids. In DNA, the CDR3 is TGTGCCAGCAGCTTGGGGCGGGGGGCAGCCAAAAACATTCAGTACTTC. Protein sequence: CASSLGRGAAKNIQYF.

The sample holds a few counts of this clonotype. V and J are TRBV27 and TRBJ2-3; no firm D call. This CDR3 is built from 15 residues. Germline V gene data show CDR1 as MNHEY and CDR2 as SMNVEV (reference sequence). Trimming took 3 bases from V and 2 from J, leaving 12 bases between them. Here the CDR3 reads CASSLVQISTDTQYF. The CDR3 DNA is TGTGCCAGCAGTTTGGTCCAGATCTCCACAGATACGCAGTATTTT.

As to this clonotype: At one of its ends the junction is not consistent with the germline gene, which may arise from a read error. The rearrangement links TRBV7-3 to TRBJ1-2; 8 nucleotides agree with TRBD1. Germline V gene lookup returns CDR1 SGHTA and CDR2 FQGTGA. CDR3 length: 12 residues. The CDR3 region is CVSSLGDRSYTF. In DNA, the CDR3 is TGTGTCAGCAGCTTAGGGGACAGGAGCTACACCTTC.

This clonotype was found many times. The chain links TRBV7-2 to TRBJ1-2; D may be TRBD1 (5 bases). Germline lookup yields CDR1 SGHTA and CDR2 FQGNSA. The CDR3 runs to 15 residues. Trimming shortened V by 5 bases and J by 6 bases, and 19 bases separated the two germline ends. DNA for the CDR3: TGTGCCAGCAGCCCAACCCCCGGGGACGGGAATGGCTACACCTTC. Its protein is CASSPTPGDGNGYTF.

This clonotype appeared a few times. The chain links TRBV4-3 to TRBJ1-5; D is uncertain. CDR3 length: 16 amino acids. Germline CDR1 is LGHNA and CDR2 is YSLEER. V lost 0 bases, J lost 0 bases, and 9 bases lay in between. The CDR3, as DNA: TGCGCCAGCAGCCAAGATAGCCAAAATAGCAATCAGCCCCAGCATTTT. This codes for CASSQDSQNSNQPQHF.

This clonotype was found once. The CDR3 DNA sequence: TGTGCCAGTAGTATAGGAGACACACCTAATGAAAAACTGTTTTTT. Its protein is CASSIGDTPNEKLFF. The genes are TRBV19 and TRBJ1-4; unclear D gene. Trimming took 1 base from V and 3 from J, leaving 9 bases between them. CDR1 is LNHDA and CDR2 is SQIVND in the germline V gene (reference sequence). The CDR3 sequence is 15 residues long.

The chain couples TRBV5-8 to TRBJ1-1; D ambiguous. CDR1 is SGHTS, CDR2 YDEGEE, per germline. CDR3 length equals 14 residues. The V end lost 0 bases, the J end lost 0 bases, and 6 bases lay between the germline ends. The CDR3 region is CASSLGPMNTEAFF. CDR3 in DNA: TGTGCCAGCAGCTTGGGACCGATGAACACTGAAGCTTTCTTT.

This clonotype was counted at least ten times. DNA of the CDR3: TGTGCCAGCAGCTTACTAGCGGGGGGACCCACCGGGGAGCTGTTTTTT. The encoded protein is CASSLLAGGPTGELFF. The chain employs TRBV7-6 and TRBJ2-2, with TRBD2 matching over 11 bases. J lost 4 bases, V lost 2 bases, and 3 bases had no gene match. From germline, CDR1 is SGHVS and CDR2 FNYEAQ. The CDR3 is 16 residues long. The full variable domain, in which reference TRBV7-6 and TRBJ2-2 provide the parts outside the CDR3, is GAGVSQSPRYKVTKRGQDVALRCDPISGHVSLYWYRQALGQGPEFLTYFNYEAQQDKSGLPNDRFSAERPEGSISTLTIQRTEQRDSAMYRCASSLLAGGPTGELFFGEGSRLTVL.

This chain connects TRBV29-1 to TRBJ1-5; D is uncertain. This CDR3 is built from 12 residues. Germline loops: CDR1 SQVTM, CDR2 ANQGSEA. Trimming removed 7 bases from V and 3 bases from J, with 10 bases in between. CDR3 sequence (DNA): TGCAGCGCCGGACGGGACAATCAGCCCCAGCATTTT. This codes for CSAGRDNQPQHF.

This chain joins TRBV27 and TRBJ2-7, with TRBD1 identical over 7 bases. This CDR3 region has 14 residues. CDR1 MNHEY and CDR2 SMNVEV come from the germline V gene (reference sequence). Trimming cost V 6 bases and J 5 bases; bases outside gene matches: 10. This CDR3 is CASRDRQGVHEQYF. The CDR3 DNA reads TGTGCCAGCAGAGATCGACAGGGAGTGCACGAGCAGTACTTC.

Ten or more counts support this clonotype. This sequence joins TRBV7-6 and TRBJ2-3; 13 bases align to TRBD2. Germline V gene lookup returns CDR1 SGHVS and CDR2 FNYEAQ. The trim removed 4 bases at V and 8 bases at J, leaving 9 bases unmatched. The CDR3 is 16 residues long. CDR3 protein: CASSSQLAGGVGTQYF. CDR3 in DNA: TGTGCCAGCAGCTCCCAACTAGCGGGGGGGGTTGGTACGCAGTATTTT.

This clonotype was detected ten times or more. This rearrangement joins TRBV7-6 to TRBJ2-3; 12 bases map to TRBD2. Trimming took 4 bases from V and 2 from J; bases not matched to a gene: 7. This CDR3 spans 17 amino acids. CDR1 and CDR2 from the germline V gene are SGHVS and FNYEAQ. CDR3 region: CASSSGTSGSSTDTQYF. The CDR3 DNA reads TGTGCCAGCAGCTCAGGGACTAGCGGGTCTTCCACAGATACGCAGTATTTT. The whole variable domain, filled in from reference TRBV7-6 and TRBJ2-3, reads GAGVSQSPRYKVTKRGQDVALRCDPISGHVSLYWYRQALGQGPEFLTYFNYEAQQDKSGLPNDRFSAERPEGSISTLTIQRTEQRDSAMYRCASSSGTSGSSTDTQYFGPGTRLTVL.

This chain links TRBV15 with TRBJ2-6; a weak D match, TRBD2 (5 bases). In germline, CDR1 is LNHNV, CDR2 YYDKDF (reference sequence). The CDR3 is made up of 18 amino acids. Trimming shortened V by 1 base and J by 3 bases, and 16 bases separated the two germline ends. The CDR3 DNA is TGTGCCACCAGCAGAGGATCGGGAAGAGACTTTGGGGCCAACGTCCTGACTTTC. Translated, it gives CATSRGSGRDFGANVLTF. Based on the CDR3 plus reference TRBV15 and TRBJ2-6, the full variable domain is DAMVIQNPRYQVTQFGKPVTLSCSQTLNHNVMYWYQQKSSQAPKLLFHYYDKDFNNEADTPDNFQSRRPNTSFCFLDIRSPGLGDTAMYLCATSRGSGRDFGANVLTFGAGSRLTVL.

This clonotype came up a few times. The V and J genes are TRBV15 and TRBJ1-2, with TRBD1 as a possible D gene (5 bases). Looked up from germline, CDR1 is LNHNV and CDR2 is YYDKDF (reference sequence). Deletions cut 8 bases from V and 8 bases from J, with 21 bases between. This CDR3 comprises 14 residues. The CDR3 DNA follows: TGTGCCACCTTAGAAGGGGCTCCGAGTGAGGGCTACACCTTC. This translates into CATLEGAPSEGYTF. Combining the CDR3 with reference TRBV15 and TRBJ1-2 gives the whole variable domain DAMVIQNPRYQVTQFGKPVTLSCSQTLNHNVMYWYQQKSSQAPKLLFHYYDKDFNNEADTPDNFQSRRPNTSFCFLDIRSPGLGDTAMYLCATLEGAPSEGYTFGSGTRLTVV.

The chain is built from TRBV9 and TRBJ2-1, with TRBD1 matching 10 bases. The germline V gene encodes CDR1 SGDLS and CDR2 YYNGEE. V gave up 3 bases and J gave up 8 bases; unmatched junction bases: 8. The CDR3 length is 15 residues. For the CDR3, the DNA is TGTGCCAGCAGCGCGACGGGACAGGGGTTGTATGAGCAGTTCTTC. Translated, it gives CASSATGQGLYEQFF.

Many counts were recorded for this clonotype. At one end, the junction sequence differs from germline, possibly due to a read error. V is TRBV4-1 and J is TRBJ1-1; 8 nucleotides agree with TRBD1. Per germline, CDR1 MGHRA and CDR2 YSYEKL. This CDR3 is built from 13 residues. The CDR3 loop reads CASSQGANTEAFF. CDR3 nucleotides: TGTGCCAGCAGTCAGGGGGCGAACACTGAAGCTTTCTTT.

V usage is TRBV19 and J usage is TRBJ1-1, with D possibly matching TRBD1 (5 bases). V dropped 0 bases and J dropped 12 bases, with 26 bases sitting between them. The CDR3 is made up of 17 amino acids. Germline CDR1 is LNHDA and CDR2 is SQIVND (reference sequence). The CDR3 sequence: CASSIEPPAGGRRQSFF. In DNA form, the CDR3 reads TGTGCCAGTAGTATAGAGCCTCCCGCGGGGGGACGTCGGCAATCTTTCTTT.

This clonotype was found many times. The chain joins TRBV7-8 to TRBJ2-3; 7 bases map to TRBD2. V gave up 2 bases and J gave up 1 base; unmatched junction bases: 6. CDR1 is SGHVS and CDR2 is FQNEAQ in the germline V gene. The CDR3 is made up of 16 amino acids. Written as DNA, the CDR3 is TGTGCCAGCAGCTTATCGGCGGGGGTCGGCACAGATACGCAGTATTTT. It specifies CASSLSAGVGTDTQYF.

This clonotype occurred many times. The chain is built from TRBV25-1 and TRBJ2-1, with unresolved D. V lost 5 bases and J lost 3, with 5 bases in between. Germline assignment: CDR1 MGHDK and CDR2 SYGVNS. The CDR3 is 12 amino acids. CDR3 residues: CASSRNYNEQFF. CDR3 bases: TGTGCCAGCAGTCGGAACTACAATGAGCAGTTCTTC.

This clonotype has a handful of counts. As DNA, the CDR3 is TGTGCCAGCAGCTTAGCGGCCCGCTACACCGGGGAGCTGTTTTTT. Its translation is CASSLAARYTGELFF. This sequence joins TRBV11-1 and TRBJ2-2; D not resolved. Germline values: CDR1 SGHAT, CDR2 FQDESV (reference sequence). The CDR3 is made up of 15 amino acids. V was shortened by 0 bases and J by 3 bases, with 8 bases between the two germline ends.

In this sample, this clonotype turned up many times. The chain carries TRBV12-3 or TRBV12-4 and TRBJ1-2; weak D call: TRBD1 (6 bases). This CDR3 has 14 amino acids. Trimming cost V 5 bases and J 9 bases, with 19 bases left between them. In DNA, the CDR3 is TGTGCCAGCAGTCCCACAGGGTTCTCTATAAGCTACACCTTC. This gives the protein CASSPTGFSISYTF.

The V call is TRBV19, the J call TRBJ2-1; D call uncertain. CDR3 size: 14 residues. The germline gives CDR1 LNHDA, CDR2 SQIVND (reference sequence). V lost 2 bases and J lost 6, with 11 bases in between. CDR3 sequence (DNA): TGTGCCAGTAGTATAAAGGTGCTCTTCAATGAGCAGTTCTTC. This encodes CASSIKVLFNEQFF.